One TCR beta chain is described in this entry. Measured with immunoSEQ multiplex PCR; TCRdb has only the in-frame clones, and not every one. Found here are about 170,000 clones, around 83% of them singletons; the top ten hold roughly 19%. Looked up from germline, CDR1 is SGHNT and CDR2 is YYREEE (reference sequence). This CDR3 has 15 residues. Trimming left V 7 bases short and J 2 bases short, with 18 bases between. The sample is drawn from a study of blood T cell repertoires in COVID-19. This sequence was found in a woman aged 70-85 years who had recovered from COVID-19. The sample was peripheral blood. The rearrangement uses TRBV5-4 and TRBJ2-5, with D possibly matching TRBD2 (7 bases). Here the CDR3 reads CASGGGGEIQETQYF. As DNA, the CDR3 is TGTGCCAGCGGGGGGGGCGGGGAGATACAAGAGACCCAGTACTTC. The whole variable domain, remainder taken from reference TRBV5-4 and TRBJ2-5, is ETGVTQSPTHLIKTRGQQVTLRCSSQSGHNTVSWYQQALGQGPQFIFQYYREEENGRGNFPPRFSGLQFPNYSSELNVNALELDDSALYLCASGGGGEIQETQYFGPGTRLLVL.